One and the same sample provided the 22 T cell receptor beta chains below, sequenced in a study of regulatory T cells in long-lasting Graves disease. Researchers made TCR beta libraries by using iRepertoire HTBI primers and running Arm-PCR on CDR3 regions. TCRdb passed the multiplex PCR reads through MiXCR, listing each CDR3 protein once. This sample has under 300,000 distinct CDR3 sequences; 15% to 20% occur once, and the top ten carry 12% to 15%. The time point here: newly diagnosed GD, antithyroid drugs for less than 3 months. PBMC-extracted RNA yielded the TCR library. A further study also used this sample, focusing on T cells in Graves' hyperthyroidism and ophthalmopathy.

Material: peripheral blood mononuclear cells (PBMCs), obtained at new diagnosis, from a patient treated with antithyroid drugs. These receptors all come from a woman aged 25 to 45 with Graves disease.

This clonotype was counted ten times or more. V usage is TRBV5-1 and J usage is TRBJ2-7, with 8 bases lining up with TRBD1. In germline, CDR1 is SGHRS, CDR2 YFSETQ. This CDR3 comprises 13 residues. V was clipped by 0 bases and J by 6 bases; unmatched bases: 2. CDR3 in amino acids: CASSLGQGSEQYF. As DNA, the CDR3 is TGCGCCAGCAGCTTGGGACAGGGGTCCGAGCAGTACTTC.

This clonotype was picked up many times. The CDR3 nucleotides are TGTGCCAGCACCCCCTCTAGGGGGTACACTGAAGCTTTCTTT. This encodes CASTPSRGYTEAFF. The gene calls are TRBV12-3 or TRBV12-4 and TRBJ1-1; a possible D gene is TRBD1 (6 bases). The CDR3 spans 14 residues. With 7 bases removed from V and 3 bases from J, the gap between germline ends came to 15 bases.

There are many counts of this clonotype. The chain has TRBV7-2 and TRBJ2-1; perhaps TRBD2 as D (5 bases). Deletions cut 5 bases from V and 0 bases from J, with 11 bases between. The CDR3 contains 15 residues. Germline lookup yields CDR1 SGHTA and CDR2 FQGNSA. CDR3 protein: CASSDGLSSYNEQFF. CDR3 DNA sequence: TGTGCCAGCAGCGACGGACTCAGCTCCTACAATGAGCAGTTCTTC.

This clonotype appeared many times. CDR3 sequence reads: CASSSAQGSTGYTF. In DNA form, the CDR3 reads TGTGCCAGCAGCTCCGCGCAGGGCTCTACTGGCTACACCTTC. This chain uses TRBV11-1 with TRBJ1-2, with D perhaps matching TRBD1 (5 bases). This CDR3 spans 14 amino acids. CDR1 is SGHAT, CDR2 FQDESV, per germline (reference sequence). V lost 4 bases and J lost 7, with 16 bases in between.

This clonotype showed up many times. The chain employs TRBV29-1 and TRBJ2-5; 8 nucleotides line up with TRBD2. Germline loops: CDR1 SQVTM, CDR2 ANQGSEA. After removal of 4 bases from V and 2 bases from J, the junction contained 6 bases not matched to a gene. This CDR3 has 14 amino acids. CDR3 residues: CSVVGTRLQETQYF. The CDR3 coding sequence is TGCAGCGTTGTGGGGACTAGATTACAAGAGACCCAGTACTTC.

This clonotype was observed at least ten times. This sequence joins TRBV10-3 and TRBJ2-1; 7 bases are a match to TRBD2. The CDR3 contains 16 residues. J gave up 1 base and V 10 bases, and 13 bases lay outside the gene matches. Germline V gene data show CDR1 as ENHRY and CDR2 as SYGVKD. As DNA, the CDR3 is TGTGCCACCCGATGGTCGAAGGGAGGGTCCTACAATGAGCAGTTCTTC. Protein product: CATRWSKGGSYNEQFF.

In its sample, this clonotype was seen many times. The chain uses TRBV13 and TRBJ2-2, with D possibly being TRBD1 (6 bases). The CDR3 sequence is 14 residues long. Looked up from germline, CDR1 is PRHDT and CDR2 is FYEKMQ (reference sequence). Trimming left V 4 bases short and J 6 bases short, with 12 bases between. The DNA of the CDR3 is TGTGCCAGCAGCTCGAACAGGGCATCCGGGGAGCTGTTTTTT. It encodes CASSSNRASGELFF.

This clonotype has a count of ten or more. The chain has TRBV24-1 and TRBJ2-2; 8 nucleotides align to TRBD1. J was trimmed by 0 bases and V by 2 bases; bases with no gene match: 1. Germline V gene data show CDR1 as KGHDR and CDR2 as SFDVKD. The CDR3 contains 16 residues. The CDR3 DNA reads TGTGCCACCAGTGATTCACAGGGGGCGAACACCGGGGAGCTGTTTTTT. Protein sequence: CATSDSQGANTGELFF.

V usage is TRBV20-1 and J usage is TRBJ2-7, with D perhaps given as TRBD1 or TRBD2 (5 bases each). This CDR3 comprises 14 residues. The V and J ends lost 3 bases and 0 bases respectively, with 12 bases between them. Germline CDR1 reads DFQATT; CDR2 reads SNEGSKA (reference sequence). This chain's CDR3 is CSASWDGGSYEQYF. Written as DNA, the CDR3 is TGCAGTGCTAGTTGGGACGGAGGCTCCTACGAGCAGTACTTC.

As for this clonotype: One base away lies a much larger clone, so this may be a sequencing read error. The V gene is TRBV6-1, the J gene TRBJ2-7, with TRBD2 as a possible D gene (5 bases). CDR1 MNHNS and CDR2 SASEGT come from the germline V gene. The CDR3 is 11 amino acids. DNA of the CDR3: TGTGCCGGCAGTGAGGGAAACGAGCAGTACTTC. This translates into CAGSEGNEQYF.

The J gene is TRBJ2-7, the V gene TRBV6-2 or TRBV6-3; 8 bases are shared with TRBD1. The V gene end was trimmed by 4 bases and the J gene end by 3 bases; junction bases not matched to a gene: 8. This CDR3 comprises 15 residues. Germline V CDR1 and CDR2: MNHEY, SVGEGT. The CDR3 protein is CASSSDRGSLYEQYF. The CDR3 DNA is TGTGCCAGCAGTTCCGACAGGGGTTCCCTCTACGAGCAGTACTTC.

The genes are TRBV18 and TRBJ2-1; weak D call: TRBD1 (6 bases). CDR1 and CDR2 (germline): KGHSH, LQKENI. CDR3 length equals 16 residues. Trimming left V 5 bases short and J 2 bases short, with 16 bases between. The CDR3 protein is CASSVEQGYPYNEQFF. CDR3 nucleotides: TGTGCCAGCTCAGTCGAACAGGGATATCCCTACAATGAGCAGTTCTTC.

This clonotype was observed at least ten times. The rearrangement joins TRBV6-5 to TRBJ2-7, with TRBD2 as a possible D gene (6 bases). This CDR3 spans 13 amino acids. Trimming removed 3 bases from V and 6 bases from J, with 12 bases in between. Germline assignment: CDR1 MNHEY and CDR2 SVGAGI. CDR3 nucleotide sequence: TGTGCCAGCAGTTATCCCCGCGGGGTCGAGCAGTACTTC. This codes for CASSYPRGVEQYF.

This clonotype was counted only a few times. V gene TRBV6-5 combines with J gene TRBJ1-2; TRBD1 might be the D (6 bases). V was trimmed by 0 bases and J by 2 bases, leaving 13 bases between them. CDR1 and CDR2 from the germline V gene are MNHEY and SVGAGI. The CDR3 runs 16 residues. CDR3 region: CASSYSKWGGNYGYTF. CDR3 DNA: TGTGCCAGCAGTTACTCGAAGTGGGGGGGCAACTATGGCTACACCTTC.

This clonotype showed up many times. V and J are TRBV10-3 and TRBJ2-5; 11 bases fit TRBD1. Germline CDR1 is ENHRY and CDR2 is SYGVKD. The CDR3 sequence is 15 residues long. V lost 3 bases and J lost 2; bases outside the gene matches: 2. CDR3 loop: CAISEGTGGQETQYF. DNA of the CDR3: TGTGCCATCAGTGAAGGGACAGGGGGGCAAGAGACCCAGTACTTC.

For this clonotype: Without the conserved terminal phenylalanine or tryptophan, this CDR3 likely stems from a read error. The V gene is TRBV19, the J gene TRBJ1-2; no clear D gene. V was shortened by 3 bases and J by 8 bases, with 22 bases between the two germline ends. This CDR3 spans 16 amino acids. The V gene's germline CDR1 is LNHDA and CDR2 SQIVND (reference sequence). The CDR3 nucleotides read TGTGCCAGTAGTATCTTCTCGGGATCAAACAACGGCGGCTACACCCTC. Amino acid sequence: CASSIFSGSNNGGYTL.

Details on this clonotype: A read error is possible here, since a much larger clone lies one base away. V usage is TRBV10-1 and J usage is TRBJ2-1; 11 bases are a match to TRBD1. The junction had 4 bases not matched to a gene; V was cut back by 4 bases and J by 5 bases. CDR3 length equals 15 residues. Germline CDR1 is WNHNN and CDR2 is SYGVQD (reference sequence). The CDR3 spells CASSGSGQGDNEQFF. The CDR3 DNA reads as TGCGCCAGCAGTGGGTCGGGACAGGGGGACAATGAGCAGTTCTTC.

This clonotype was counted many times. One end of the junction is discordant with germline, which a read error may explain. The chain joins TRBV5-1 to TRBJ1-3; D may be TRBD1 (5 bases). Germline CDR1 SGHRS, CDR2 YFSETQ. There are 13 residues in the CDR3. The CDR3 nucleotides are TGTGCCAGCAGTTCGGGGCCTGGAAACACCATATATTTT. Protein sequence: CASSSGPGNTIYF.

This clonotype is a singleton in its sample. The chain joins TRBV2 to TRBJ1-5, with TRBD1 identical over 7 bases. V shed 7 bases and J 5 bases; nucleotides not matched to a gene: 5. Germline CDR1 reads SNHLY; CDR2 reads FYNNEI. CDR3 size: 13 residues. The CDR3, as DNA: TGTGCCAGCATACAGGGGCCAGATCAGCCCCAGCATTTT. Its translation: CASIQGPDQPQHF.

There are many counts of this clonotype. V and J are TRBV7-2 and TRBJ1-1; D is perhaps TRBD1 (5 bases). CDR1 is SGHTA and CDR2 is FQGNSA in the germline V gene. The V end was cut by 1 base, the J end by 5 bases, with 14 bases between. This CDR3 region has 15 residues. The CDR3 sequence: CASSLEFRGGTEAFF. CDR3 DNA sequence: TGTGCCAGCAGCTTAGAGTTTAGGGGAGGGACTGAAGCTTTCTTT.

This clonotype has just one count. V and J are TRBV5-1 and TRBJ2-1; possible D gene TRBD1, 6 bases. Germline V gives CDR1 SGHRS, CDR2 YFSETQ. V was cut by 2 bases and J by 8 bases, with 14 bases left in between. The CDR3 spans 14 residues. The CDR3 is CASSFGQRVDEQFF. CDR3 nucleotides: TGCGCCAGCAGCTTTGGACAGAGAGTCGATGAGCAGTTCTTC.

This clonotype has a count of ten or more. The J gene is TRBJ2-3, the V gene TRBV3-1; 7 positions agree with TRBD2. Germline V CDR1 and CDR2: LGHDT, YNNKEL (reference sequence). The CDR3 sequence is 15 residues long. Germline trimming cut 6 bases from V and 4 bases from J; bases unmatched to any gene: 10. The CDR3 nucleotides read TGTGCCAGCAGTGACCCGGGACTACTGGCAGATACGCAGTATTTT. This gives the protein CASSDPGLLADTQYF.